A selection of T cell receptor beta chains follows, all from one sample in a study of early T cells in non-severe SARS-CoV-2 infection. TCRdb re-analysed the 5' RACE reads in MiXCR, keeping a single row per CDR3 protein. Of 83,000 or so distinct CDR3 sequences listed, over 9.5% were seen once; the top ten hold just over 8%. The sequencing used whole blood, collected at baseline. The receptors stem from an adult who was a healthcare worker with PCR-confirmed SARS-CoV-2 infection or an uninfected control (not recorded which). Both conserved end residues are part of each CDR3. D genes are given only for firm matches. Clone size is not always given. Where it is, it says once, few, many or a class for expanded clones.

j_call,clone_size,v_call,d_call,cdr3_aa,cdr3_nt
TRBJ1-6,few,TRBV27,TRBD1,CASSNDRAPVYNSPLHF,TGTGCCAGCAGTAATGACAGGGCGCCAGTTTATAATTCACCCCTCCACTTT
TRBJ2-1,few,TRBV7-9,.,CASSLARWESEQFF,TGTGCCAGCAGCTTAGCGCGTTGGGAAAGTGAGCAGTTCTTC
TRBJ2-1,many,TRBV9,.,CASSVGDSSSSYNEQFF,TGTGCCAGCAGCGTAGGGGACTCCTCGAGCTCCTACAATGAGCAGTTCTTC
TRBJ2-7,few,TRBV9,.,CASSVEGKGYEQYF,TGTGCCAGCAGCGTAGAAGGTAAAGGCTACGAGCAGTACTTC
TRBJ2-1,few,TRBV5-4,.,CASSLARTGNEQFF,TGTGCCAGCAGCTTGGCCCGCACGGGGAATGAGCAGTTCTTC
TRBJ2-1,few,TRBV3-1,.,CASSQDPGRGEQFF,TGTGCCAGCAGCCAAGATCCAGGTCGAGGTGAGCAGTTCTTC
TRBJ2-7,.,TRBV28,.,CASSHPGSSYEQYF,TGTGCCAGCAGCCATCCCGGGAGCTCCTACGAGCAGTACTTC
TRBJ2-5,many,TRBV2,TRBD2,CASSLAGVGETQYF,TGTGCCAGCTCTCTGGCGGGAGTAGGAGAGACCCAGTACTTC
TRBJ2-3,few,TRBV7-2,.,CASSPLGVATDTQYF,TGTGCCAGCAGCCCCCTAGGGGTAGCCACAGATACGCAGTATTTT
TRBJ2-7,many,TRBV10-1,.,CASSPGRFSYEQYF,TGCGCCAGCAGTCCCGGCCGGTTCTCCTACGAGCAGTACTTC
TRBJ1-3,.,TRBV2,.,CASSESQSHSGNTIYF,TGTGCCAGCAGTGAGAGCCAGAGCCACTCTGGAAACACCATATATTTT
TRBJ2-4,many,TRBV4-2,.,CASSQAVGQGLDIQYF,TGTGCCAGCAGCCAAGCTGTAGGTCAGGGTTTGGACATTCAGTACTTC
TRBJ2-2,many,TRBV9,TRBD1,CASSATGGGGELFF,TGTGCCAGCAGCGCAACAGGGGGCGGCGGGGAGCTGTTTTTT
TRBJ1-2,.,TRBV18,.,CASSPGAGGYGYTF,TGTGCCAGCTCACCAGGGGCAGGAGGCTATGGCTACACCTTC
TRBJ2-2,few,TRBV11-2,TRBD2,CASSLAAGAAGELFF,TGTGCCAGCAGCTTAGCGGCGGGAGCGGCGGGGGAGCTGTTTTTT
TRBJ2-3,many,TRBV19,.,CASSLGTPSRDTQYF,TGTGCCAGTAGTCTTGGGACCCCGTCCCGCGATACGCAGTATTTT
TRBJ2-2,few,TRBV24-1,TRBD2,CATSDRLARGTGELFF,TGTGCCACCAGTGATAGACTAGCGAGGGGCACCGGGGAGCTGTTTTTT
TRBJ1-5,.,TRBV24-1,TRBD1,CATGTGRRNQPQHF,TGTGCCACCGGGACAGGCAGGCGCAATCAGCCCCAGCATTTT
TRBJ2-3,.,TRBV2,.,CASSADTYTQYF,TGTGCCAGCAGTGCCGACACTTATACGCAGTATTTT
TRBJ2-7,few,TRBV7-2,.,CASSFVGGTDVQYF,TGTGCCAGCAGCTTCGTAGGTGGTACAGATGTGCAGTACTTC
TRBJ2-5,.,TRBV7-9,TRBD2,CASSFRLAGQETQYF,TGTGCCAGCAGCTTCAGACTAGCGGGCCAAGAGACCCAGTACTTC
TRBJ2-1,.,TRBV7-2,.,CASSLYTGTVAYNEQFF,TGTGCCAGCAGCTTGTATACCGGGACCGTAGCCTACAATGAGCAGTTCTTC
TRBJ2-5,few,TRBV5-6,.,CASSLGLAKETQYF,TGTGCCAGCAGCTTGGGCCTAGCGAAAGAGACCCAGTACTTC